Listed below are T cell receptor beta chains from one sample, sequenced in a study of blood T cell repertoires in COVID-19. Libraries were prepared by immunoSEQ multiplex PCR; TCRdb keeps only in-frame clonotypes and omits some of them. The sample lists tens of thousands of clones, around 85% occurring once. The sample comprised peripheral blood. The receptors stem from a human donor in a cohort sampled during active COVID-19. CDR3s include the opening cysteine and the closing phenylalanine or tryptophan. The D gene is left open where the match is weak. Clone size is given for some rows only: seen once, a few or many times, or a class if the clone is expanded.

clone size,J gene,D gene,V gene,CDR3 DNA,CDR3 protein
-,TRBJ2-2,-,TRBV19,TGTGCCAGTCTCAAACAGGGAACGGGCGGGGAGCTGTTTTTT,CASLKQGTGGELFF
-,TRBJ2-2,-,TRBV2,TGTGCCAGCAGTGACTCAGGGGCCACCGGGGAGCTGTTTTTT,CASSDSGATGELFF
-,TRBJ1-4,-,TRBV7-2,TGTGCCAGCAGCCCCGTCGCGGGTGGGGAAAAACTGTTTTTT,CASSPVAGGEKLFF
once,TRBJ1-2,-,TRBV28,TGTGCCAGCAGTCGAACAGGGTACGGCTACACCTTC,CASSRTGYGYTF
-,TRBJ2-1,TRBD2,TRBV11-2,TGTGCCAGCAGCTTAGTTGGGACTAGCGGAAACAATGAGCAGTTCTTC,CASSLVGTSGNNEQFF
once,TRBJ1-1,TRBD1,TRBV6-5,TGTGCCAGCACCCAAGGGACAGTTCTGAAAGCTTTCTTT,CASTQGTVLKAFF
-,TRBJ1-2,TRBD1,TRBV5-5,TGTGCCAGCAGCTCGGACAGGGTAGGGTATGGCTACACCTTC,CASSSDRVGYGYTF
-,TRBJ1-4,-,TRBV2,TGTGCCAGTAGCCCAACAGGGTGGGGTGAAAAACTGTTTTTT,CASSPTGWGEKLFF
-,TRBJ2-7,TRBD1,TRBV5-1,TGCGCCAGCAGCCAAGAGGACAGGTCAACCTACGAGCAGTACTTC,CASSQEDRSTYEQYF
once,TRBJ1-1,TRBD1,TRBV6-5,TGTGCCAGCAGTTACCGGGACAGCCCTAACACTGAAGCTTTCTTT,CASSYRDSPNTEAFF
-,TRBJ2-3,-,TRBV30,TGTGCCTGGAGTCCCAGGCTAAGCACAGATACGCAGTATTTT,CAWSPRLSTDTQYF
-,TRBJ1-1,-,TRBV10-3,TGTGCCATCAGCAGGGTGTTTGACACTGAAGCTTTCTTT,CAISRVFDTEAFF
-,TRBJ2-7,-,TRBV11-2,TGTGCCAGCAGCTTAGTTCAGGCCTCCTACGAGCAGTACTTC,CASSLVQASYEQYF
-,TRBJ1-1,TRBD1,TRBV19,TGTGCCAGTAGTATACCGGGACAGGGCGCAGCTTTCTTT,CASSIPGQGAAFF
-,TRBJ2-7,-,TRBV7-2,TGTGCCAGCAGCTTACCCACTCCAACTACAGGCACAGTTCACTTC,CASSLPTPTTGTVHF
-,TRBJ1-1,TRBD1,TRBV6-1,TGTGCCAGCAGTGGAGACAGGGGGCGCGTAAACACTGAAGCTTTCTTT,CASSGDRGRVNTEAFF
-,TRBJ2-4,TRBD1,TRBV6-5,TGTGCCAGCGTTAGGACAGGGGAGGACATTCAGTACTTC,CASVRTGEDIQYF
-,TRBJ2-7,TRBD1,TRBV29-1,TGCAGCGCTGGGAAGGGACAGGGGAACCACGAGCAGTACTTC,CSAGKGQGNHEQYF
-,TRBJ2-1,TRBD2,TRBV6-5,TGTGCCAGCAGTTCGGGACTAGTTGGCAATGAGCAGTTCTTC,CASSSGLVGNEQFF
once,TRBJ2-7,TRBD2,TRBV6-6,TGTGCCAGCAGCCGCCTAGCGGGGAACTACGAGCAGTACTTC,CASSRLAGNYEQYF
-,TRBJ1-5,-,TRBV10-3,TGTGCCATCAGTGAGGAACTCAATCAGCCCCAGCATTTT,CAISEELNQPQHF
-,TRBJ2-1,-,TRBV5-5,TGTGCCAGCAGCCAGTACAGGGTAGATCTAAGAAATGAGCAGTTCTTC,CASSQYRVDLRNEQFF
-,TRBJ2-5,-,TRBV28,TGTGCCAGCAGTTTATGGCGGAGCGGGACACAAGAGACCCAGTACTTC,CASSLWRSGTQETQYF
-,TRBJ2-3,TRBD2,TRBV3-1/TRBV3-2,TGTGCCAGCAGCAGGACTAGCGGGACCGATACGCAGTATTTT,CASSRTSGTDTQYF
-,TRBJ2-7,TRBD1,TRBV7-2,TGTGCCAGCAGCTTAGCGCTCGGGACAGGAGGCGAGCAGTACTTC,CASSLALGTGGEQYF
-,TRBJ1-2,-,TRBV28,TGTGCCAGCAGCACAGGACAGAGCTATGGCTACACCTTC,CASSTGQSYGYTF
-,TRBJ2-1,-,TRBV5-1,TGCGCCACCACGGAAGTGGCGGGGACCTACAATGAGCAGTTCTTC,CATTEVAGTYNEQFF